This T cell receptor beta chain was retrieved from a study of cytomegalovirus exposure and HLA in healthy donors. Study conclusions and caveats: Later analysis indicated greater clonal expansion among HLA-associated TCR beta chains than among equally common other chains. Being productive about 87% or about 30% of the time was typical of most TCR beta V segments in an earlier analysis.

With respect to this clone: Its antigen is currently unknown.

Amplification used 60 Vbeta primers and 13 Jbeta primers. Sequencing used immunoSEQ multiplex PCR; TCRdb keeps in-frame clones, though not all of them. The data show approximately 110,000 clones, roughly 68% seen once. V lost 3 bases to trimming and J lost 4 bases; unmatched junction nucleotides: 11. The length of the CDR3 is 17 residues. The germline V gene has CDR1 MNHNS and CDR2 SASEGT. The source of this sequence is a man aged 25 to 40 in good health and CMV-seropositive. This chain joins TRBV6-1 and TRBJ2-3; TRBD1 agrees at 9 bases. Sequences were obtained from PBMCs. The CDR3 is CASSDRPRGTGPDTQYF. Here the CDR3 DNA reads TGTGCCAGCAGTGACCGGCCCCGGGGGACAGGGCCAGATACGCAGTATTTT.